This TCR beta chain was identified during a study of beta chain features in type 1 diabetes. Every bit of the isolated RNA underwent reverse transcription, so sequencing read expressed TCRB transcripts. Assay: immunoSEQ multiplex PCR; the TCRdb copy retains only in-frame clones and omits some. Among 150,000 to 200,000 clones listed, about 7.9% were seen once. There are a few counts of this clone. Its antigen is not known. Findings and limits, study-wide: TCRB CDR3s from Type 1 diabetes patients were moderately but significantly shorter in all four CD4+ subsets. VDJ junctions in type 1 diabetes patients carried more deletions and fewer insertions.

V gave up 3 bases and J gave up 8 bases; unmatched junction bases: 6. This CDR3 region has 14 residues. From germline, CDR1 is SNHLY and CDR2 FYNNEI. Per donor, one heparinised blood draw averaged roughly 120 mL. Isolation of CD4+ naive, central memory, regulatory and stem cell-like memory cells was achieved by sorting via CD45RO/CCR7/CD25/CD127/CD95/CD27. Sorting gave populations that all exceeded 95% purity. The TCR sequence derives from a man aged 18 to 29 with type 1 diabetes. The material sequenced was central memory CD4+ T cells from blood. This chain joins TRBV2 and TRBJ2-3; 9 bases align to TRBD1. The CDR3 DNA reads as TGTGCCAGCAGTGAGACAGGGGGGTTGAGTACGCAGTATTTT. Translating gives CASSETGGLSTQYF.